A selection of T cell receptor beta chains follows, all from one sample in a study of OX40 agonist ivuxolimab in advanced cancers. Data came from immunoSEQ multiplex PCR; TCRdb stores just in-frame clones and leaves some out. The table has around 19,000 clones, about four fifths seen once; the top ten hold about 27%. The specimen was CD4+ or CD8+ T cells sorted from blood, collected in a trial of the OX40 agonist ivuxolimab. These receptors were taken from an adult with an advanced solid tumor such as melanoma, head and neck, liver or kidney cancer. Both conserved end residues are part of each CDR3. Each record gives: D gene, clone size, V gene, J gene, CDR3 DNA, CDR3 protein. The D gene is left open where the match is weak. Size tells how often a clone was seen (once, few, many) or the class of an expanded clone, and some rows leave it out.

TRBD1	-	TRBV6-5	TRBJ2-7	TGTGCCAGCAGTTACCCGGGACAGGGCTACGAGCAGTACTTC	CASSYPGQGYEQYF
-	-	TRBV5-6	TRBJ2-7	TGTGCCAGCAGCTTGGGGGTAGCTTCCGGCGAGCAGTACTTC	CASSLGVASGEQYF
-	-	TRBV28	TRBJ2-5	TGTGCCAGCACTACCGGACAGCACCAAGAGACCCAGTACTTC	CASTTGQHQETQYF
-	-	TRBV4-1	TRBJ2-7	TGCGCCAGCAGCCAAGATCTGGGTCGCAACGAGCAGTACTTC	CASSQDLGRNEQYF
-	-	TRBV5-5	TRBJ2-1	TGTGCCAGCAGCTTGGTCGGGGTTGATGAGCAGTTCTTC	CASSLVGVDEQFF
-	-	TRBV5-4	TRBJ2-3	TGTGCCAGCAGCTTGGACTCCGCAGATACGCAGTATTTT	CASSLDSADTQYF
-	-	TRBV6-5	TRBJ2-5	TGTGCCAGCAGTTACCCGGGTACAGAGACCCAGTACTTC	CASSYPGTETQYF
-	-	TRBV5-8	TRBJ1-5	TGTGCCAGCAGCTTGGACAGGAAACTTTATAGCAATCAGCCCCAGCATTTT	CASSLDRKLYSNQPQHF
-	-	TRBV15	TRBJ2-5	TGTGCCACCAGCAGAGACAACAGGGAGATACAAGAGACCCAGTACTTC	CATSRDNREIQETQYF
-	-	TRBV7-9	TRBJ2-1	TGTGCCAGCAGCTTTGGGGGAGACCTTTACAATGAGCAGTTCTTC	CASSFGGDLYNEQFF
-	-	TRBV4-1	TRBJ2-2	TGCGCCAGCAGCCAATTGATAACCGGGGAGCTGTTTTTT	CASSQLITGELFF
-	-	TRBV6-5	TRBJ2-1	TGTGCCAGCAGCGGTTCGGCAGAGCAGTTCTTC	CASSGSAEQFF
-	-	TRBV9	TRBJ1-6	TGTGCCAGCAGCGGAGGGGGATCCTATAATTCACCCCTCCACTTT	CASSGGGSYNSPLHF
-	few	TRBV5-6	TRBJ2-2	TGTGCCAGCAGCTCGACTGTCACCGGGGAGCTGTTTTTT	CASSSTVTGELFF
TRBD2	-	TRBV5-4	TRBJ2-7	TGTGCCAGCAGCTTGGCCGCGGGGGTTTTCTACGAGCAGTACTTC	CASSLAAGVFYEQYF
-	-	TRBV7-6	TRBJ1-1	TGTGCCAGCAGCTCCCCCCGGGGGGCGAACACTGAAGCTTTCTTT	CASSSPRGANTEAFF
-	-	TRBV9	TRBJ1-3	TGTGCCAGCAGCGTATCCCCGGTTAAAAGCGGAAACACCATATATTTT	CASSVSPVKSGNTIYF
TRBD1	few	TRBV6-7	TRBJ2-7	TGTGCCAGCAGGTACAGGACAGGGGCCTACGAGCAGTACTTC	CASRYRTGAYEQYF
-	few	TRBV5-1	TRBJ1-1	TGCGCCAGCAGCGAGGGAACTCGGGCCGCTTTCTTT	CASSEGTRAAFF
-	-	TRBV9	TRBJ2-1	TGTGCCAGCAGCGTTTTTGCCCGCAATGAGCAGTTCTTC	CASSVFARNEQFF
-	-	TRBV11-2	TRBJ1-5	TGTGCCAGCAGCTTAGATAGGTATCAGCCCCAGCATTTT	CASSLDRYQPQHF
-	-	TRBV4-2	TRBJ2-7	TGTGCCAGCAGGGACCGACGATCCTACGAGCAGTACTTC	CASRDRRSYEQYF
TRBD2	-	TRBV28	TRBJ2-7	TGTGCCAGCATAGGCGGGAGCTACGAGCAGTACTTC	CASIGGSYEQYF